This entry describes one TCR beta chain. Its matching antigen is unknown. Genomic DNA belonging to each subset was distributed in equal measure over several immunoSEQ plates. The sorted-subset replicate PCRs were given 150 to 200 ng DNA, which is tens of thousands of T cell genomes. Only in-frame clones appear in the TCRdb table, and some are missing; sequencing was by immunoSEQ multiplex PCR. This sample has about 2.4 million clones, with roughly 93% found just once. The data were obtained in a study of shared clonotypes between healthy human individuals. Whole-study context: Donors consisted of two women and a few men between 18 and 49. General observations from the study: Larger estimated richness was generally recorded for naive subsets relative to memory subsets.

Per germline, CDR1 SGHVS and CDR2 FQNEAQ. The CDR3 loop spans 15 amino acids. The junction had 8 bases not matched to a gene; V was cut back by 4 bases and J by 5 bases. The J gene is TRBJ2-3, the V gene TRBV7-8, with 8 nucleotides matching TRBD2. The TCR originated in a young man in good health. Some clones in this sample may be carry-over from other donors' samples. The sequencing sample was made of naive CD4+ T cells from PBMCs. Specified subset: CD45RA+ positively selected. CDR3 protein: CASSWAGGRGDTQYF. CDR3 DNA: TGTGCCAGCAGCTGGGCGGGAGGCCGGGGAGATACGCAGTATTTT.